The rows below give T cell receptor beta chains drawn from one sample of a study of blood T cell repertoires in COVID-19. Using immunoSEQ multiplex PCR, the repertoire was profiled, and TCRdb retains in-frame clones only, with some absent. Here the sample spans under 95,000 clones, over 70% being singletons. The sample was peripheral blood. The receptors originated from a man aged 45-65 years with active or convalescent COVID-19. Both conserved end residues are part of each CDR3. The D gene is left open where the match is weak. Part of the rows lack a size; the others show once, few, many or a class for expanded clones.

d_gene	v_gene	abundance	j_gene	CDR3aa	CDR3nt
NA	TRBV5-4	NA	TRBJ2-7	CASSPTAASSYEQYF	TGTGCCAGCAGCCCCACCGCGGCCAGCTCCTACGAGCAGTACTTC
TRBD1	TRBV19	NA	TRBJ2-7	CASRATGDEQYF	TGTGCCAGTAGGGCAACAGGGGACGAGCAGTACTTC
TRBD1	TRBV18	NA	TRBJ1-3	CASSPGTGRDTIYF	TGTGCCAGCTCACCAGGGACAGGGAGAGACACCATATATTTT
NA	TRBV5-1	NA	TRBJ2-5	CASRGADQETQYF	TGCGCCAGCAGAGGGGCCGACCAAGAGACCCAGTACTTC
TRBD2	TRBV6-6	NA	TRBJ2-3	CASSGASGADTDTQYF	TGTGCCAGCAGTGGGGCTAGCGGGGCAGACACAGATACGCAGTATTTT
TRBD2	TRBV6-5	NA	TRBJ2-3	CASSPEGLATDTQYF	TGTGCCAGCAGCCCCGAGGGACTAGCTACAGATACGCAGTATTTT
TRBD2	TRBV11-3	once	TRBJ2-5	CASSLGIAGRGQETQYF	TGTGCCAGCAGCTTAGGGATAGCGGGGAGGGGTCAAGAGACCCAGTACTTC
TRBD1	TRBV20-1	NA	TRBJ2-7	CSAGQGYEQYF	TGCAGTGCTGGACAGGGCTACGAGCAGTACTTC
TRBD1	TRBV4-1	few	TRBJ1-4	CASSQDPGGAEKLFF	TGCGCCAGCAGCCAAGACCCAGGGGGCGCAGAAAAACTGTTTTTT
TRBD2	TRBV10-3	NA	TRBJ2-7	CAIGGGTLYEQYF	TGTGCCATCGGGGGGGGGACCCTCTACGAGCAGTACTTC
NA	TRBV5-1	NA	TRBJ1-1	CASSFGQSRRNTEAFF	TGCGCCAGCAGCTTCGGACAGTCCCGGCGGAACACTGAAGCTTTCTTT
TRBD2	TRBV6-2/TRBV6-3	NA	TRBJ2-1	CASSLLAANYNEQFF	TGTGCCAGCAGCCTACTAGCGGCCAACTACAATGAGCAGTTCTTC
TRBD1	TRBV5-1	few	TRBJ1-1	CASRPGQRLNTEAFF	TGCGCCAGCCGGCCGGGACAGAGATTGAACACTGAAGCTTTCTTT
TRBD1	TRBV19	few	TRBJ1-6	CASSIRTGVYNSPLHF	TGTGCCAGTAGTATTAGGACAGGGGTGTATAATTCACCCCTCCACTTT
NA	TRBV3-1/TRBV3-2	NA	TRBJ2-3	CASSLSFDTQYF	TGTGCCAGCAGCCTGTCTTTTGATACGCAGTATTTT
NA	TRBV7-3	NA	TRBJ2-3	CASGGVTDTQYF	TGTGCCAGCGGAGGGGTGACAGATACGCAGTATTTT
NA	TRBV29-1	NA	TRBJ2-5	CSVLGWTEETQYF	TGCAGCGTCCTGGGGTGGACAGAAGAGACCCAGTACTTC
TRBD1	TRBV28	once	TRBJ1-1	CASSLGDRETEAFF	TGTGCCAGCAGTTTAGGGGACAGGGAGACTGAAGCTTTCTTT
NA	TRBV6-1	NA	TRBJ2-7	CASSEKQGFLEQYF	TGTGCCAGCAGTGAGAAGCAGGGTTTCCTGGAGCAGTACTTC
TRBD2	TRBV7-3	once	TRBJ2-5	CASSFSGGRGETQYF	TGTGCCAGCAGCTTCTCGGGGGGTCGAGGAGAGACCCAGTACTTC
NA	TRBV2	few	TRBJ1-2	CASSVGGIYGYTF	TGTGCCAGCAGTGTAGGGGGAATCTATGGCTACACCTTC
TRBD2	TRBV6-2/TRBV6-3	NA	TRBJ2-6	CASSYGPSGYSGANVLTF	TGTGCCAGCAGTTACGGTCCTAGCGGATACTCTGGGGCCAACGTCCTGACTTTC
TRBD2	TRBV4-2	NA	TRBJ2-3	CASSQLALAGGQTTDTQYF	TGTGCCAGCAGCCAACTCGCACTAGCGGGGGGCCAAACCACAGATACGCAGTATTTT
TRBD1	TRBV6-5	NA	TRBJ2-2	CASWTGQHAGELFF	TGTGCCAGCTGGACGGGACAGCATGCGGGGGAGCTGTTTTTT
TRBD1	TRBV19	NA	TRBJ1-6	CATGDRRNSPLHF	TGTGCCACGGGGGACAGACGGAATTCACCCCTCCACTTT
NA	TRBV4-2	NA	TRBJ2-1	CASSQLRVYNEQFF	TGTGCCAGCAGCCAGCTGAGGGTCTACAATGAGCAGTTCTTC
NA	TRBV19	NA	TRBJ1-5	CASSIVTESNQPQHF	TGTGCCAGTAGTATAGTCACAGAGAGCAATCAGCCCCAGCATTTT
TRBD1	TRBV4-2	NA	TRBJ1-3	CASSPWTGTGNTIYF	TGTGCCAGCAGCCCTTGGACAGGGACGGGAAACACCATATATTTT
NA	TRBV30	NA	TRBJ1-2	CAWSPQSYGYTF	TGTGCCTGGAGTCCCCAATCCTATGGCTACACCTTC
NA	TRBV7-8	many	TRBJ2-1	CASSTGTPSSYNEQFF	TGTGCCAGCAGCACCGGGACTCCGAGCTCCTACAATGAGCAGTTCTTC
NA	TRBV4-2	NA	TRBJ1-2	CASSQDRGDYGYTF	TGTGCCAGCAGCCAAGACAGGGGCGACTATGGCTACACCTTC
NA	TRBV11-2	NA	TRBJ1-2	CASSLDQGSYGYTF	TGTGCCAGCAGCTTAGACCAGGGGTCCTATGGCTACACCTTC
TRBD1	TRBV7-9	NA	TRBJ2-7	CASSWGPGGYEQYF	TGTGCCAGCAGCTGGGGTCCAGGGGGCTACGAGCAGTACTTC
NA	TRBV4-3	NA	TRBJ1-1	CASSQEVMGRGTEAFF	TGCGCCAGCAGCCAAGAGGTTATGGGCAGGGGCACTGAAGCTTTCTTT
NA	TRBV12-3/TRBV12-4	NA	TRBJ2-7	CASSFGYEQYF	TGTGCCAGCAGTTTCGGGTACGAGCAGTACTTC
TRBD2	TRBV4-2	NA	TRBJ2-2	CASSSLAGGHTGELFF	TGTGCCAGCAGTTCACTAGCGGGGGGGCACACCGGGGAGCTGTTTTTT
TRBD1	TRBV6-5	NA	TRBJ1-1	CASSPPMGTGTEAFF	TGTGCCAGCAGTCCCCCGATGGGGACAGGCACTGAAGCTTTCTTT
NA	TRBV5-1	NA	TRBJ1-5	CASSFGGPDQPQHF	TGCGCCAGCAGCTTTGGCGGGCCCGATCAGCCCCAGCATTTT
TRBD1	TRBV24-1	NA	TRBJ2-2	CATSDPLRQGRELFF	TGTGCCACCAGTGATCCACTCCGACAGGGCCGGGAGCTGTTTTTT
NA	TRBV12-3/TRBV12-4	NA	TRBJ2-7	CASSADTVEQYF	TGTGCCAGCAGCGCCGATACAGTCGAGCAGTACTTC
TRBD1	TRBV24-1	NA	TRBJ1-2	CATSAPGQGRGGYTF	TGTGCCACCAGTGCCCCCGGACAGGGGAGGGGTGGCTACACCTTC
TRBD2	TRBV5-1	NA	TRBJ2-1	CASSLGLAGAPAYNEQFF	TGCGCCAGCAGCTTGGGACTAGCGGGGGCACCAGCCTACAATGAGCAGTTCTTC
NA	TRBV6-5	few	TRBJ1-4	CASRSESEKLFF	TGTGCCAGCAGATCTGAGAGTGAAAAACTGTTTTTT
TRBD2	TRBV3-1/TRBV3-2	NA	TRBJ2-3	CASSRLAGEYTDTQYF	TGTGCCAGCAGCCGACTAGCGGGGGAATACACAGATACGCAGTATTTT
TRBD2	TRBV4-3	NA	TRBJ2-3	CASSQDNGGALNTQYF	TGCGCCAGCAGCCAAGATAACGGGGGGGCCTTAAATACGCAGTATTTT
NA	TRBV14	NA	TRBJ1-2	CASSFGGAGHYGYTF	TGTGCCAGCAGCTTCGGGGGGGCAGGGCACTATGGCTACACCTTC
NA	TRBV12-3/TRBV12-4	NA	TRBJ1-3	CASRSSGNTIYF	TGTGCCAGCAGGTCGTCTGGAAACACCATATATTTT
TRBD2	TRBV3-1/TRBV3-2	NA	TRBJ2-1	CASSQDLFGLAGSDEQFF	TGTGCCAGCAGCCAAGATCTATTCGGACTAGCGGGGTCAGATGAGCAGTTCTTC
TRBD1	TRBV15	NA	TRBJ1-1	CATSSGTETEAFF	TGTGCCACCAGCAGCGGGACAGAGACTGAAGCTTTCTTT
NA	TRBV28	NA	TRBJ1-2	CASSSSGNNYGYTF	TGTGCCAGCAGTTCCTCAGGGAATAACTATGGCTACACCTTC
NA	TRBV3-1/TRBV3-2	NA	TRBJ2-5	CASSQMQVQETQYF	TGTGCCAGCAGCCAGATGCAGGTCCAAGAGACCCAGTACTTC
TRBD2	TRBV9	NA	TRBJ2-3	CASSGLTSGITDTQYF	TGTGCCAGCAGCGGCCTGACTAGCGGAATCACAGATACGCAGTATTTT
NA	TRBV6-5	once	TRBJ1-6	CASGDISRGGSPLHF	TGTGCCAGCGGGGACATCTCAAGGGGGGGATCACCCCTCCACTTT
TRBD2	TRBV6-2/TRBV6-3	NA	TRBJ2-2	CASSYPRAGGAGELFF	TGTGCCAGCAGTTACCCGCGGGCGGGGGGCGCCGGGGAGCTGTTTTTT
NA	TRBV10-3	NA	TRBJ1-6	CAISEAVTPLHF	TGTGCCATCAGTGAGGCAGTTACACCCCTCCACTTT
NA	TRBV2	NA	TRBJ1-1	CASSEASLTFMNTEAFF	TGTGCCAGCAGTGAAGCATCCTTGACATTTATGAACACTGAAGCTTTCTTT
NA	TRBV6-1	NA	TRBJ1-2	CASSELDNARRGGYTF	TGTGCCAGCAGTGAATTGGATAACGCTCGGCGGGGTGGCTACACCTTC